What follows describes a single T cell receptor (beta chain). It lacks a known antigen. No qualities accompany the bases; no much larger clone lies one base away. V drops 2 bases and J drops 4 bases, leaving 11 bases in between. CDR1 and CDR2, per the germline V gene (reference sequence), are MNHNY and SVGAGI. The CDR3 starts with the cysteine, ends with the phenylalanine, and has 14 residues. Kept here is only the CDR3 DNA, which spans 42 bases and is read in frame from base 1. To sequence the TCRbeta CDR3 region, genomic DNA was isolated from the sorted cells. The immunoSEQ Assay was used for sequencing of TCRbeta CDR3 regions. What TCRdb holds here is the immuneACCESS table cut down to in-frame rearrangements. Part of the clones is not present; checked against another copy, under half of the missing clones reflect an unresolved V gene, and the others are unexplained. The sample table holds 55,000 to 85,000 clones, of which just over 85% were seen once. The leading ten clones occupy approximately 2.5% of the sample.

The trial excluded patients who had a history of autoimmune disease or who were on systemic immunosuppression. Peripheral blood for TCR sequencing was collected from all dose cohorts at baseline, on cycle 4 day 1, and on cycle 7 day 1. The samples were drawn from a first-in-human, open-label, multicenter phase I dose-escalation trial of ivuxolimab. The trial enrolled adults with locally advanced or metastatic head and neck squamous cell, hepatocellular, melanoma or renal cell carcinoma. Before TCR sequencing, CD4+ T cells and CD8+ T cells were sorted from peripheral blood as separate populations. The data belong to a study of OX40 agonist ivuxolimab in advanced cancers. In the study overall: Ivuxolimab was a fully human IgG2 agonistic monoclonal antibody targeting the costimulatory receptor OX40 (CD134). Intravenous ivuxolimab was administered to patients every 2 weeks at six dose levels: 0.01, 0.1, 0.3, 1.5, 3 and 10 mg/kg. Among the roughly 50 dose-escalation patients, approximately 20 had hepatocellular carcinoma, roughly 15 melanoma, 9 renal cell carcinoma and 9 head and neck cancer. In the dose-escalation cohort, around 80% of patients were male, and the mean age was approximately 60 years with a range of roughly 20 to 80. Patients were allowed to have had prior anti-PD-1, anti-PD-L1 or anti-CTLA-4 therapy, and approximately 43% of the dose-escalation patients had previously received checkpoint inhibitors. Partial responses were achieved by three dose-escalation patients, of whom one had hepatocellular carcinoma and two had cutaneous melanoma. The point of sequencing TCRbeta in the periphery was to test whether ivuxolimab changed TCR sequence diversity and drove clonal T-cell expansion. The paper describes the monotherapy dose-escalation part (N = 52 patients) of the phase I trial of ivuxolimab.

General study outcomes and caveats: The antigen specificity of the peripheral T cells that underwent clonal expansion was not determined. Low levels of normalized T-cell clonal expansion were also seen in some patients who did not respond. Clonal expansion of both CD4+ and CD8+ blood T cells was observed from baseline to week 6 at doses 0.1 to 3.0 mg/kg. On average, CD8+ T cells showed more expanded clones than CD4+ T cells after ivuxolimab. In the 0.1-3.0 mg/kg groups, partial responders were among the patients with the lowest normalized peripheral clonal expansion, particularly in CD8+ T cells.

The chain couples TRBV6-6 to TRBJ1-2; the D segment could be TRBD1, given 6 matching bases. The sequence was obtained from an adult with an advanced solid tumor such as melanoma, head and neck, liver or kidney cancer. The sample consisted of CD4+ or CD8+ T cells sorted from blood, taken in a trial of the OX40 agonist ivuxolimab. The encoded CDR3 is CASSYGGRSYGYTF. The DNA reads as follows: TGTGCCAGCAGTTACGGGGGGCGCAGCTATGGCTACACCTTC.